The 18 T cell receptor beta chains in this list originate from one sample, sequenced in a study of response to subunit inactivated influenza vaccine. TCRdb used MiXCR to reprocess the RT-PCR reads, holding one entry per CDR3 protein. The table includes approximately 700,000 distinct CDR3 sequences, approximately 15% detected once. The sample consisted of PBMCs from blood, taken roughly 2 weeks before vaccination. Receptors were obtained from a middle-aged man who received an inactivated influenza vaccine.

As to this clonotype: This clone may be a read error of a much larger clone one base away. This chain joins TRBV24-1 and TRBJ1-1, with D tentatively TRBD1 (5 bases). Trimming removed 2 bases at V and 1 base at J, with 7 bases between. The CDR3 is 14 residues long. The germline gives CDR1 KGHDR, CDR2 SFDVKD. CDR3 in amino acids: CATSDSTANTEAFF. As DNA, the CDR3 is TGTGCCACCAGTGATTCGACAGCGAACACTGAAGCTTTCTTT.

The chain uses TRBV4-3 and TRBJ2-3; no reliable D call. CDR1 LGHNA and CDR2 YSLEER come from the germline V gene. This CDR3 region has 14 residues. Between the trimmed V and J ends, which lost 0 bases and 7 bases, there was a span of 11 bases. DNA for the CDR3: TGCGCCAGCAGCCAAGAGCTCGGACCCCATACGCAGTATTTT. Amino acid sequence: CASSQELGPHTQYF.

This sequence joins TRBV3-1 and TRBJ2-2; 8 nucleotides match TRBD1. The CDR3 loop spans 18 amino acids. After removal of 1 base from V and 0 bases from J, the junction contained 7 bases not matched to a gene. In germline, CDR1 is LGHDT, CDR2 YNNKEL (reference sequence). CDR3 DNA: TGTGCCAGCAGCCAAGGTGGGACAGGCCTTTCGAACACCGGGGAGCTGTTTTTT. Its protein is CASSQGGTGLSNTGELFF.

This clonotype was observed a few times. The chain employs TRBV20-1 and TRBJ2-3, with TRBD2 as a possible D gene (5 bases). The V end lost 0 bases, the J end lost 1 base, and 11 bases lay between the germline ends. This CDR3 spans 15 amino acids. Germline CDR1 is DFQATT and CDR2 is SNEGSKA (reference sequence). This CDR3 is CSAREVGVGTDTQYF. The CDR3 DNA is TGCAGTGCTAGAGAGGTGGGAGTGGGCACAGATACGCAGTATTTT.

There are a few counts of this clonotype. At one of its ends the junction is not consistent with the germline gene, which may arise from a read error. J is TRBJ2-1 and V is TRBV7-7; no definite D call. This CDR3 comprises 13 residues. In germline, CDR1 is SSHAT, CDR2 FNYEAQ (reference sequence). This CDR3 is CASSIARASEQFF. The CDR3 nucleotides are TGTGCTAGCAGCATAGCTCGGGCGAGTGAGCAGTTCTTC.

This clonotype appeared many times. The chain recombines TRBV20-1 with TRBJ2-3; D not resolved. V lost 7 bases, J lost 1 base, and 9 bases lay in between. Germline V CDR1 and CDR2: DFQATT, SNEGSKA (reference sequence). The length of the CDR3 is 12 residues. The CDR3 loop is CSVVGGTDTQYF. DNA of the CDR3: TGCAGTGTCGTTGGGGGCACAGATACGCAGTATTTT.

This clonotype has more than one count but fewer than ten. This rearrangement joins TRBV7-2 to TRBJ2-5, with 12 bases aligning to TRBD2. The CDR3 length is 16 residues. The ends lost 5 bases at V and 4 bases at J; junction bases unmatched: 8. Germline CDR1 SGHTA, CDR2 FQGNSA. The CDR3 is CASSATSGGPTETQYF. CDR3 DNA: TGTGCCAGCAGCGCTACTAGCGGGGGGCCCACAGAGACCCAGTACTTC.

This clonotype was observed a handful of times. The gene calls are TRBV18 and TRBJ2-5; D is undetermined. The CDR3 has 13 residues. V was pared by 3 bases and J by 5 bases, with 10 bases between. From germline, CDR1 is KGHSH and CDR2 LQKENI. The CDR3 reads CASSPTFVETQYF. The CDR3 nucleotides are TGTGCCAGCTCACCGACATTTGTCGAGACCCAGTACTTC.

This clonotype was recorded a few times. This chain connects TRBV11-2 to TRBJ2-5; 10 positions agree with TRBD2. The germline CDR1 and CDR2 sequences are SGHAT and FQNNGV. Germline trimming cut 3 bases from V and 4 bases from J; bases unmatched to any gene: 14. The CDR3 spans 18 residues. The CDR3 here is CASSFSRGSGGPGETQYF. The CDR3 DNA reads as TGTGCCAGCAGCTTTAGTAGGGGTAGCGGGGGGCCGGGAGAGACCCAGTACTTC. Filled out from reference TRBV11-2 and TRBJ2-5, the complete variable domain reads EAGVAQSPRYKIIEKRQSVAFWCNPISGHATLYWYQQILGQGPKLLIQFQNNGVVDDSQLPKDRFSAERLKGVDSTLKIQPAKLEDSAVYLCASSFSRGSGGPGETQYFGPGTRLLVL.

About this clonotype: A clone one base away is much larger, so this may be a read error. This chain connects TRBV29-1 to TRBJ2-5, with no clear D. There are 13 residues in the CDR3. Germline CDR1 reads SQVTM; CDR2 reads ANQGSEA. The CDR3 reads CSVEDPVAETRYF. Here the CDR3 DNA reads TGCAGCGTTGAAGATCCGGTTGCGGAGACCCGGTACTTC.

The rearrangement links TRBV29-1 to TRBJ1-2; D call uncertain. The CDR3 is 11 residues long. Trimming removed 4 bases at V and 7 bases at J, with 10 bases between. Germline CDR1 reads SQVTM; CDR2 reads ANQGSEA. The CDR3 is CSVGQKSGYTF. CDR3 DNA sequence: TGCAGCGTTGGCCAGAAAAGTGGCTACACCTTC. Full variable domain (outside the CDR3, taken from reference TRBV29-1 and TRBJ1-2): SAVISQKPSRDICQRGTSLTIQCQVDSQVTMMFWYRQQPGQSLTLIATANQGSEATYESGFVIDKFPISRPNLTFSTLTVSNMSPEDSSIYLCSVGQKSGYTFGSGTRLTVV.

This clonotype turned up a few times. This sequence joins TRBV7-2 and TRBJ1-2; D not resolved. Trimming removed 7 bases at V and 4 bases at J, with 19 bases between. The CDR3 consists of 15 residues. Germline-derived CDR1 and CDR2 are SGHTA and FQGNSA. CDR3 loop: CASTLASVWSYGYTF. The CDR3 DNA is TGTGCCAGCACCCTAGCATCGGTTTGGAGCTATGGCTACACCTTC.

This clonotype was counted a few times. The chain employs TRBV25-1 and TRBJ2-5, with TRBD2 matching 10 bases. V was clipped by 3 bases and J by 3 bases; unmatched bases: 7. The CDR3 totals 16 residues. CDR1 and CDR2 from the germline V gene are MGHDK and SYGVNS. Written as DNA, the CDR3 is TGTGCCAGCAGTGACCTGGGACTAGCGAGAAAAGAGACCCAGTACTTC. This codes for CASSDLGLARKETQYF.

V and J are TRBV15 and TRBJ2-7; weak D call: TRBD1 (6 bases). Between the trimmed V and J ends, which lost 8 bases and 1 base, there was a span of 12 bases. In germline, CDR1 is LNHNV, CDR2 YYDKDF (reference sequence). The CDR3 spans 13 residues. This CDR3 reads CATAAGVSYEQYF. As DNA, the CDR3 is TGTGCCACCGCCGCAGGGGTTTCCTACGAGCAGTACTTC.

This clonotype has just a few counts. This chain links TRBV20-1 with TRBJ2-7; D may be TRBD2 (7 bases). Germline V gene lookup returns CDR1 DFQATT and CDR2 SNEGSKA (reference sequence). V was cut by 0 bases and J by 2 bases, with 17 bases left in between. This CDR3 has 16 residues. CDR3 DNA sequence: TGCAGTGCTAGAGATCTGCTGGCGGGGGCAACCTACGAGCAGTACTTC. It is translated as CSARDLLAGATYEQYF.

The chain couples TRBV7-2 to TRBJ2-1; D not resolved. Germline V gene data show CDR1 as SGHTA and CDR2 as FQGNSA. Trimming cost V 6 bases and J 4 bases, with 13 bases left between them. The CDR3 is made up of 14 amino acids. CDR3 nucleotides: TGTGCCAGCAGTTACCAGCGTGTATACAATGAGCAGTTCTTC. Its translation is CASSYQRVYNEQFF.

This chain's CDR3 is CASSIGGEAFF. The CDR3 DNA reads as TGTGCCAGTAGTATAGGGGGTGAAGCTTTCTTT. V is TRBV19 and J is TRBJ1-1, with D unresolved. The CDR3 loop spans 11 amino acids. CDR1 and CDR2 from the germline V gene are LNHDA and SQIVND (reference sequence). V was trimmed by 1 base and J by 7 bases, leaving 4 bases between them.

This chain joins TRBV7-2 and TRBJ1-1, with TRBD1 matching over 7 bases. The ends lost 2 bases at V and 2 bases at J; junction bases unmatched: 5. CDR3 length equals 15 residues. CDR1 SGHTA and CDR2 FQGNSA come from the germline V gene. The CDR3 here is CASSLFRGENTEAFF. CDR3 nucleotide sequence: TGTGCCAGCAGCTTATTCAGGGGGGAAAACACTGAAGCTTTCTTT.